Listed below are T cell receptor beta chains from one sample, sequenced in a study of CD8 T cells in ankylosing spondylitis. TCRdb independently ran MiXCR on the 5' RACE reads; one entry per CDR3 protein. The repertoire holds 390,000 or so distinct CDR3 sequences, around 20% seen once, with about a sixth in the top ten. The sample consisted of blood, either unsorted or a sorted T cell fraction (not recorded which). The source of these receptors is a male donor with ankylosing spondylitis. The CDR3 runs from the conserved cysteine through the conserved F or W. D genes are given only for firm matches. Where a row states a size, it is once, few, many or the class of an expanded clone; other rows omit it.

clone_size	d_call	v_call	j_call	cdr3_nt	cdr3_aa
.	.	TRBV6-6	TRBJ2-5	TGTGCCAGCCGACCAGGGGCGCAAGAGACCCAGTACTTC	CASRPGAQETQYF
.	.	TRBV5-1	TRBJ2-1	TGCGCCAGCAGTTACAGTAATGAGCAGTTCTTC	CASSYSNEQFF
few	TRBD1	TRBV7-9	TRBJ2-2	TGTGCCAGCAGCTTGACAGGGCCGGACACCGGGGAGCTGTTTTTT	CASSLTGPDTGELFF
few	TRBD2	TRBV9	TRBJ2-2	TGTGCCCCCCCGGGAGAGGGACCGGGACTAGCGGGACTCACCGGGGAGCTGTTTTTT	CAPPGEGPGLAGLTGELFF
.	TRBD1	TRBV12-3/TRBV12-4	TRBJ1-6	TGTGCCAGCAGTCCCACCGGGACAGGGGCGAATTCACCCCTCCACTTT	CASSPTGTGANSPLHF
many	.	TRBV5-1	TRBJ1-1	TGCGCCAGCAGCTCCGCGGGAGGGGACACTGAAGCTTTCTTT	CASSSAGGDTEAFF
.	.	TRBV2	TRBJ2-3	TGTGCCAGCAGTGAATCCCAGACAGATACGCAGTATTTT	CASSESQTDTQYF
few	TRBD2	TRBV7-2	TRBJ2-2	TGTGCCAGCAGCTATAGACTAGCAGGTTACACCGGGGAGCTGTTTTTT	CASSYRLAGYTGELFF
few	.	TRBV4-1	TRBJ2-7	TGCGCCAGCAGCCAAGTAAAAGGACAGTTCAGCGAGCAGTACTTC	CASSQVKGQFSEQYF
.	.	TRBV5-1	TRBJ2-1	TGCGCCAGCAGCTTGGTGGGGGAGTCCTACAATGAGCAGTTCTTC	CASSLVGESYNEQFF
.	TRBD1	TRBV7-9	TRBJ2-7	TGTGCCAGCAGCGACAGGGGGACTTACGAGCAGTACTTC	CASSDRGTYEQYF
.	.	TRBV29-1	TRBJ2-3	TGCAGCGTTGAAGGCGAGGACAAAGCGCCAGATACGCAGTATTTT	CSVEGEDKAPDTQYF
.	.	TRBV6-5	TRBJ1-3	TGTGCCAGCAGCTACCGGGGGCCAGGAAACACCATATATTTT	CASSYRGPGNTIYF
.	.	TRBV12-3/TRBV12-4	TRBJ2-7	TGTGCCAGCAGCCTAATTTCCGGGTCCTCCTACGAGCAGTACTTC	CASSLISGSSYEQYF
many	.	TRBV4-3	TRBJ2-6	TGCGCCAGCAGCCAAGAGGGGTTGGCAGGGGCCAACGTCCTGACTTTC	CASSQEGLAGANVLTF
.	TRBD1	TRBV27	TRBJ1-1	TGTGCCAGCAGTTTAAGCGGGGGGACAGTTAACACTGAAGCTTTCTTT	CASSLSGGTVNTEAFF